These 15 T cell receptor beta chains were sequenced from one sample in a study of blood T cell repertoires in COVID-19. Sequenced by immunoSEQ multiplex PCR; TCRdb stores in-frame clones only, minus some. The sample carries around 370,000 clones, about 87% recorded once. The specimen was peripheral blood. All receptors derive from a woman aged 45 to 65 with COVID-19, enrolled during active disease.

The chain joins TRBV9 to TRBJ2-5, with 10 bases lining up with TRBD2. V trimming: 0 bases; J trimming: 5 bases; junction bases outside the gene matches: 13. The V gene's germline CDR1 is SGDLS and CDR2 YYNGEE. This CDR3 region has 18 residues. CDR3 DNA sequence: TGTGCCAGCAGCGTAGGGCTAGCGGGAGAGGGGGTTCGGGAGACCCAGTACTTC. It translates to CASSVGLAGEGVRETQYF.

V and J are TRBV5-8 and TRBJ1-4, with TRBD1 matching over 7 bases. CDR1 is SGHTS and CDR2 is YDEGEE in the germline V gene. The CDR3 contains 17 residues. V lost 2 bases and J lost 0; bases outside the gene matches: 7. The CDR3 loop is CASSLHRGGATNEKLFF. CDR3 sequence (DNA): TGTGCCAGCAGCTTACACAGGGGCGGTGCAACTAATGAAAAACTGTTTTTT.

V gene TRBV7-9 combines with J gene TRBJ2-7; D might be TRBD2 (6 bases). The CDR3 length is 14 residues. Germline V lookup: CDR1 SEHNR, CDR2 FQNEAQ (reference sequence). V was clipped by 5 bases and J by 2 bases, with 13 bases between them. The CDR3 here is CASSPLGGAYEQYF. CDR3 bases: TGTGCCAGCAGCCCCCTGGGCGGGGCCTACGAGCAGTACTTC.

The V gene is TRBV27, the J gene TRBJ2-2; the match to TRBD2 covers 7 bases. Germline V gene sequence: CDR1 MNHEY, CDR2 SMNVEV (reference sequence). This CDR3 is 17 amino acids long. With 2 bases clipped from V and 5 bases from J, the junction kept 11 bases outside the gene matches. Here the CDR3 reads CASSLTRDYLETGELFF. In DNA form, the CDR3 reads TGTGCCAGCAGTTTAACCCGGGACTACCTGGAGACCGGGGAGCTGTTTTTT.

This rearrangement joins TRBV24-1 to TRBJ2-3, with 7 nucleotides matching TRBD1. Per the germline V gene, CDR1 is KGHDR and CDR2 is SFDVKD. V lost 5 bases to trimming and J lost 2 bases; unmatched junction nucleotides: 15. This CDR3 is built from 18 residues. The CDR3 sequence: CATSATTGLQGITDTQYF. The CDR3 region has the DNA TGTGCCACCAGTGCTACCACGGGATTACAGGGGATCACAGATACGCAGTATTTT.

This sequence joins TRBV6-6 and TRBJ1-1; a possible D gene is TRBD1 (6 bases). With 6 bases removed from V and 0 bases from J, the gap between germline ends came to 11 bases. CDR3 length: 14 residues. The germline gives CDR1 MNHNY, CDR2 SVGAGI (reference sequence). In DNA, the CDR3 is TGTGCCAGCAGCCAGGACAGTTTGAACACTGAAGCTTTCTTT. Residues: CASSQDSLNTEAFF.

This chain uses TRBV19 with TRBJ1-1; no clear D. Germline-derived CDR1 and CDR2 are LNHDA and SQIVND (reference sequence). The CDR3 is 13 residues long. V gave up 5 bases and J gave up 1 base, with 8 bases separating them. This CDR3 reads CASSLLRNTEAFF. The CDR3 bases are TGTGCCAGTAGTTTGCTACGGAACACTGAAGCTTTCTTT.

In this sample, this clone turned up once. The chain is built from TRBV3-1 (or the pseudogene TRBV3-2) and TRBJ1-2; TRBD1 agrees at 7 bases. In germline, CDR1 is LGHDT, CDR2 YNNKEL (reference sequence). The trim removed 4 bases at V and 8 bases at J, leaving 4 bases unmatched. This CDR3 comprises 12 residues. CDR3 loop: CASSPGGSGYTF. CDR3 nucleotide sequence: TGTGCCAGCAGCCCAGGGGGATCAGGCTACACCTTC.

V is TRBV7-2 and J is TRBJ1-1, with no clear D. The CDR3 is made up of 16 amino acids. CDR1 SGHTA and CDR2 FQGNSA come from the germline V gene. V was shortened by 0 bases and J by 0 bases, with 11 bases between the two germline ends. The CDR3 is CASSLAVLRLNTEAFF. The CDR3, as DNA: TGTGCCAGCAGCTTAGCAGTTCTGAGATTGAACACTGAAGCTTTCTTT.

The rearrangement links TRBV5-1 to TRBJ2-2, with TRBD1 matching 7 bases. The V gene end was trimmed by 4 bases and the J gene end by 6 bases; junction bases not matched to a gene: 9. The CDR3 extends over 15 amino acids. In germline, CDR1 is SGHRS, CDR2 YFSETQ. CDR3 nucleotide sequence: TGCGCCAGCAGCCCAAACAGGGGCCCGGCCGGGGAGCTGTTTTTT. It yields the protein CASSPNRGPAGELFF.

This chain connects TRBV3-1 (or the pseudogene TRBV3-2) to TRBJ2-7; perhaps TRBD2 as D (5 bases). V was cut by 4 bases and J by 0 bases, with 10 bases left in between. CDR1 is LGHDT, CDR2 YNNKEL, per germline (reference sequence). The CDR3 is 14 amino acids. Here the CDR3 DNA reads TGTGCCAGCAGCCCACTAGGAAGCTCCTACGAGCAGTACTTC. As protein: CASSPLGSSYEQYF.

The genes are TRBV2 and TRBJ2-6; tentatively, D is TRBD1 (6 bases). Germline-derived CDR1 and CDR2 are SNHLY and FYNNEI. The CDR3 is made up of 16 amino acids. With 7 bases removed from V and 2 bases from J, the gap between germline ends came to 15 bases. CDR3 residues: CASTNRVFPGANVLTF. CDR3 DNA sequence: TGTGCCAGCACAAACAGGGTATTTCCTGGGGCCAACGTCCTGACTTTC.

In this sample, this clone turned up a few times. The rearrangement uses TRBV9 and TRBJ2-7, with no clear D. This CDR3 is 14 amino acids long. Germline loops: CDR1 SGDLS, CDR2 YYNGEE. Trimming stripped 3 bases from V and 0 bases from J, with 10 bases between. CDR3 sequence (DNA): TGTGCCAGCAGCGCAGGTGACAACTCCTACGAGCAGTACTTC. It translates to CASSAGDNSYEQYF.

CDR3 bases: TGTGCCAGCAGCTCTGAACAGGGGAAGTACGGGGAGCTGTTTTTT. Residues: CASSSEQGKYGELFF. The chain uses TRBV6-6 and TRBJ2-2, with 7 bases that match TRBD1. CDR1 is MNHNY, CDR2 SVGAGI, per germline (reference sequence). CDR3 length: 15 residues. J was trimmed by 7 bases and V by 6 bases; bases with no gene match: 11.

The chain links TRBV27 to TRBJ1-1; 9 bases align to TRBD1. Germline-derived CDR1 and CDR2 are MNHEY and SMNVEV (reference sequence). The CDR3 totals 17 residues. V gave up 9 bases and J gave up 1 base; unmatched junction bases: 15. The CDR3 sequence: CASKQIRDRARNTEAFF. In DNA, the CDR3 is TGTGCCAGTAAACAAATCAGGGACAGGGCACGGAACACTGAAGCTTTCTTT.